A single sample gave rise to the 8 T cell receptor beta chains below, sequenced in a study of cytomegalovirus exposure and HLA in healthy donors. The primer mix had 60 Vbeta and 13 Jbeta primers. Some clones are missing from TCRdb's copy, which holds only in-frame ones; the method was immunoSEQ multiplex PCR. The data hold around 140,000 clones, with approximately 90% observed a single time. The sample comprised PBMCs. Receptors were obtained from a woman aged 25-40 years in good health and CMV-seronegative.

This clone was seen a handful of times. This chain joins TRBV6-6 and TRBJ1-6; D is perhaps TRBD1 (5 bases). The germline gives CDR1 MNHNY, CDR2 SVGAGI (reference sequence). Trimming left V 3 bases short and J 0 bases short, with 9 bases between. The CDR3 is made up of 16 amino acids. In DNA, the CDR3 is TGTGCCAGCAGTTATATAGGGGACTCCTATAATTCACCCCTCCACTTT. Protein product: CASSYIGDSYNSPLHF.

The chain links TRBV6-4 to TRBJ2-1; 12 bases agree with TRBD2. Germline V gene lookup returns CDR1 MRHNA and CDR2 SNTAGT. Trimming took 6 bases from V and 4 from J; bases not matched to a gene: 13. The CDR3 covers 18 residues. CDR3 DNA sequence: TGTGCCAGCAGAGCCGGGACTAGCGGGCAATGGATATACAATGAGCAGTTCTTC. It is translated as CASRAGTSGQWIYNEQFF.

The V gene is TRBV2, the J gene TRBJ2-7; 7 positions match TRBD1. J gave up 5 bases and V 3 bases, and 10 bases lay outside the gene matches. This CDR3 is 15 amino acids long. Germline values: CDR1 SNHLY, CDR2 FYNNEI. The CDR3 protein is CASSEGAQGFHEQYF. In DNA, the CDR3 is TGTGCCAGCAGTGAGGGGGCACAGGGGTTCCACGAGCAGTACTTC.

The V call is TRBV7-2, the J call TRBJ2-5; 8 nucleotides align to TRBD2. Germline-derived CDR1 and CDR2 are SGHTA and FQGNSA. The junction had 4 bases not matched to a gene; V was cut back by 1 base and J by 6 bases. The CDR3 has 14 residues. The CDR3 DNA follows: TGTGCCAGCAGCTTAGAAGGCGGGAGGCAGACCCAGTACTTC. Its translation: CASSLEGGRQTQYF.

This clone was seen more than once but under ten times. The rearrangement links TRBV7-2 to TRBJ1-4; 9 positions agree with TRBD1. This CDR3 has 16 residues. Germline CDR1 and CDR2: SGHTA and FQGNSA. Germline trimming cut 3 bases from V and 8 bases from J; bases unmatched to any gene: 10. The CDR3 loop is CASSLWSFGTGEKLFF. The CDR3 coding sequence is TGTGCCAGCAGCTTGTGGTCATTCGGGACAGGGGAAAAACTGTTTTTT.

The rearrangement uses TRBV7-2 and TRBJ1-2, with D perhaps matching TRBD1 (5 bases). Germline CDR1 SGHTA, CDR2 FQGNSA. The CDR3 contains 16 residues. Deletions cut 4 bases from V and 4 bases from J, with 19 bases between. The CDR3 protein is CASSSASMGGGYGYTF. In DNA, the CDR3 is TGTGCCAGCAGCTCGGCCTCCATGGGGGGGGGCTATGGCTACACCTTC.

The rearrangement joins TRBV25-1 to TRBJ2-5; 7 bases fit TRBD2. Losses at the gene ends were 5 bases for V and 4 bases for J; bases not matched to a gene: 4. Looked up from germline, CDR1 is MGHDK and CDR2 is SYGVNS. This CDR3 is 13 amino acids long. The CDR3 reads CASSSREGETQYF. CDR3 DNA: TGTGCCAGCAGTTCCAGGGAGGGAGAGACCCAGTACTTC.

This clone appeared a few times. The CDR3 protein is CAWSGKEGGGDQETQYF. DNA of the CDR3: TGTGCCTGGAGTGGAAAGGAGGGCGGAGGGGATCAAGAGACCCAGTACTTC. The chain uses TRBV30 and TRBJ2-5; TRBD2 is a possible D gene (6 bases). CDR1 is GTSNPN and CDR2 is SVGIG in the germline V gene (reference sequence). The CDR3 contains 17 residues. Trimming took 1 base from V and 2 from J, leaving 20 bases between them.